The source of this T cell receptor beta chain is a study of CD8 T cells in ankylosing spondylitis (dated by TCRdb to about 2017). Describing the broader study: T cell receptor beta repertoires were profiled in healthy donors and ankylosing spondylitis patients so that disease-linked TCR variants could be found. In total, the full study cohort was made up of some 110 healthy donors and 25 or so ankylosing spondylitis patients. Peripheral blood was sampled, and synovial fluid was also collected from ankylosing spondylitis patients. The investigation overall reported the following: Blood from ankylosing spondylitis patients appeared to be characterized by a TCR beta motif composed of eight or nine highly homologous amino acid variants. The disease-linked clones showed a CD8+ phenotype and occurred at relatively low frequencies in peripheral blood. Some motif variants had previously been reported in the synovial fluid and blood of reactive arthritis patients, which suggests shared mechanisms of disease initiation. The disease-linked clones were reported to be significantly enriched in matched synovial fluid samples from ankylosing spondylitis patients.

This clonotype was observed a handful of times. The antigen it recognizes is unknown. The sample holds no much larger clone one base away, and base qualities are not on file. The data were produced on an Illumina HiSeq 2500. Quantitative 5'-RACE with molecular barcodes was the method used to prepare the TCR beta libraries. For the original study's pipeline: To identify disease-linked TCR variants, a new computational method was used, one built on a probabilistic model of VDJ rearrangement. The public reads were run again by TCRdb, first through fastp at Q25 and then through MiXCR, and only productive beta chains were kept. Here each entry gathers all rows of one CDR3 protein and keeps the most common genes and DNA. None of the V and J calls come from the authors' own analysis; TCRdb made them. Recorded for this sample are approximately 260,000 distinct CDR3 sequences; around 7.8% of them occurred a single time. Of the sample, 6.8% falls within the top ten clones.

Taken from the germline V gene, the CDR1 and CDR2 loops are SGHTA and FQGNSA. Between the V and J ends, shortened by 5 bases and 5 bases respectively, the junction contains 15 bases. There are 14 amino acids in the CDR3, from cysteine to phenylalanine inclusive. CDR3 DNA is the only sequence kept; it has 42 bases, read in frame from the first base. This receptor was taken from a male donor with ankylosing spondylitis or in good health (not recorded which). Rearrangement joined TRBV7-2 to TRBJ1-2; TRBD1 is perhaps the D gene, given 6 matching bases. The sequenced material came from blood, either unsorted or a sorted T cell fraction (not recorded which). The CDR3 is CASSAYTGLYGYTF. The nucleotides read TGTGCCAGCAGCGCCTATACAGGGTTGTATGGCTACACCTTC.